This TCR beta chain was sequenced during a study of T cells after yellow fever vaccination. Study-level background: Some fractions had low cell numbers, and these were prepared with SMART-Seq v4 Ultra Low Input.

Researchers made TCR cDNA using 5'RACE template switching, and this step added a universal primer site and UMIs. TCRdb recomputed calls from the 5' RACE reads with MiXCR, one row per CDR3 protein. Among around 250,000 distinct CDR3 sequences listed, around 7% were seen once. Many counts were recorded for this clonotype. Its antigen is not known. The CDR3 runs to 12 residues. Germline CDR1 SGHRS, CDR2 YFSETQ. Trimming stripped 5 bases from V and 10 bases from J, with 13 bases between. The study's findings and limits: One caveat is that FACS-sorted repertoires could contain abundant clonotypes contaminating from the bulk population. The appearance of a small share of clonotypes in both CD4 and CD8 compartments was observed.

The sequenced sample was CD4+ T cells sorted from PBMCs, obtained 15 days after the yellow fever booster vaccination. This clonotype originated in a man aged 25-45 years who received the YFV17D yellow fever vaccine. The chain uses TRBV5-1 and TRBJ2-1; D is undetermined. The CDR3 sequence: CASSGPTDEQFF. CDR3 in DNA: TGCGCCAGCAGTGGTCCTACAGACGAGCAGTTCTTC.